Shown below are 2 T cell receptor beta chains from a single sample sequenced in a study of graft-versus-host responses after intestinal transplantation. No antigens are known for them. TCRdb's table, derived via immunoSEQ multiplex PCR, lists solely in-frame clones and lacks some. The data contain 90,000 to 130,000 clones, 85% to 95% of them singletons. Material: unstimulated CD8+ T cells sorted from spleen or lymph node cells, obtained before transplant. These receptor sequences come from a human donor who was the organ donor for an intestinal transplant.

The rearrangement links TRBV9 to TRBJ2-3; TRBD2 matches 10 bases. Germline trimming cut 6 bases from V and 5 bases from J; bases unmatched to any gene: 12. The CDR3 has 16 amino acids. The germline V gene encodes CDR1 SGDLS and CDR2 YYNGEE. CDR3 coding DNA: TGTGCCAGCAACCCGGAGCGGGAGGGCCTGGTAGATACGCAGTATTTT. Protein product: CASNPEREGLVDTQYF.

The chain uses TRBV9 and TRBJ2-2; D may be TRBD2 (5 bases). Looked up from germline, CDR1 is SGDLS and CDR2 is YYNGEE. This CDR3 spans 15 amino acids. V was shortened by 0 bases and J by 5 bases, with 11 bases between the two germline ends. CDR3 protein: CASSVDVSGTGELFF. The CDR3 DNA is TGTGCCAGCAGCGTAGATGTGTCGGGGACCGGGGAGCTGTTTTTT.